This T cell receptor beta chain stems from a study of blood T cell repertoires in COVID-19 (dated by TCRdb to 2018 to 2021). Concerning the study at large: Samples from collaborators originated in the United States, Italy and Spain and spanned both the acute and convalescent phases of COVID-19. The material from the prospective study consisted of cDNA or gDNA derived from T cells, B-cell-depleted T cells, or PBMCs. The repertoires were made available in a free public database intended to serve as a resource for research on the immune response to SARS-CoV-2. Where HLA class I and class II types were available, the types were taken from metadata supplied by the sample provider, not from assay-based typing. Deeply sampled blood TCRbeta repertoires from subjects exposed to, actively infected with, or recovered from COVID-19 were included in the dataset. Samples came from the ongoing ImmuneRACE study (first 160 participants) plus 1,254 subjects from 6 global collaborators. Nearly every sample came with metadata listing a de-identified subject ID, COVID-19 status, age in years and sex. What the authors observed across the whole study: The quantity of clinical and demographic metadata differed by source and by participant and was supplied without curation.

TCRbeta CDR3 regions were amplified from genomic DNA using the immunoSEQ Assay, a bias-controlled multiplex PCR. On the authors' methods: The number of nucleated cells in each sample was estimated by amplification of reference gene primers within the assay. To quantify the absolute abundance of each unique TCRbeta CDR3 rearrangement, sequence reads were collapsed and filtered. For each sample, productive Simpson clonality was calculated by taking the square root of Simpson's diversity index across productive rearrangements. In its TCRdb copy, this immuneACCESS table keeps in-frame sequences only and misses some clones. Where compared with another copy, unresolved V genes explain less than half of these, and the others have no known cause. V and J calls and clone size are those listed in that table; D and trimming were worked out from the DNA. In all, the sample holds roughly 150,000 clones, and around 85% of those were seen once. Around 8% of the sample goes to the ten largest clones.

At one collaborating source in Seattle, patients were enrolled during active infection and were followed longitudinally through the course of disease. Each collaborating institution followed its own protocols to collect whole blood in K2EDTA tubes. Collaborator samples were shipped for TCRbeta analysis as frozen whole blood, isolated PBMCs, or DNA extracted from either sample type. The table lists this clone with a count of one. Which antigen it targets is not known. No base quality values were provided; no much bigger clone lies one nucleotide off. V drops 9 bases and J drops 2 bases, leaving 8 bases in between. CDR1 is given as SGHDN and CDR2 as FVKESK, both from the germline V gene. Taken from cysteine to phenylalanine, the CDR3 has 12 residues. Just CDR3 DNA is preserved here, 36 bases in frame from base 1.

Sample: peripheral blood. The rearrangement combines TRBV14 with TRBJ1-5, with the D gene call left open. This receptor was obtained from a woman older than 75 with COVID-19, enrolled during active disease. The DNA sequence follows: TGTGCCAGTGCGCGGGGCAATCAGCCCCAGCATTTT. This encodes CASARGNQPQHF.